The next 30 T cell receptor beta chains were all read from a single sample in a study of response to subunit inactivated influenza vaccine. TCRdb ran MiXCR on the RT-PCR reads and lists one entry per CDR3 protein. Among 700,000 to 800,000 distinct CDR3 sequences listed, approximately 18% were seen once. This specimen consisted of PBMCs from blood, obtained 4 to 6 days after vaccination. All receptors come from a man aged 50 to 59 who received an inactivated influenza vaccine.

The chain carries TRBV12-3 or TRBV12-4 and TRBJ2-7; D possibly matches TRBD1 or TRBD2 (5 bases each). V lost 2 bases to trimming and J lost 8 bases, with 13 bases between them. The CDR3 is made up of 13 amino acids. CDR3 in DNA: TGTGCCAGCAGTTTATCCTCTTTGGGACAGCAGTACTTC. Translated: CASSLSSLGQQYF.

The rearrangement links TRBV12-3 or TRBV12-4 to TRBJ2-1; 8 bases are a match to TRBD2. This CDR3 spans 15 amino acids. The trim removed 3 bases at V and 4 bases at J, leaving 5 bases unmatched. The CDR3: CASSFVGLGYNEQFF. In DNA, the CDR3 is TGTGCCAGCAGTTTTGTGGGACTAGGTTACAATGAGCAGTTCTTC.

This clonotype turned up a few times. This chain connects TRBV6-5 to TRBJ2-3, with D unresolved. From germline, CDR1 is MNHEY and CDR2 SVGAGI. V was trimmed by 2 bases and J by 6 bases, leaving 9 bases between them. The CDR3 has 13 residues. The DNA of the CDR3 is TGTGCCAGCAGTTACCGGCGAACCGATACGCAGTATTTT. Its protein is CASSYRRTDTQYF.

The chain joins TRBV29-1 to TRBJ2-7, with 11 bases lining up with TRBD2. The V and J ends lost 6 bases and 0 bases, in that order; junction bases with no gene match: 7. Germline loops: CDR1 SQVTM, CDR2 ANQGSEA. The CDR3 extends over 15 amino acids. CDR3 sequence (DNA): TGCAGCGTCGATACCGGGACTAGCGGCTCCTACGAGCAGTACTTC. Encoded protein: CSVDTGTSGSYEQYF.

The CDR3 coding sequence is TGTGCCAGCAGCGTATCGGGACAGGGCTACGAGCAGTACTTC. This encodes CASSVSGQGYEQYF. V usage is TRBV7-9 and J usage is TRBJ2-7; 9 positions match TRBD1. The J segment lost 3 bases and the V segment lost 5 bases, leaving 5 bases of the junction unmatched. Per the germline V gene, CDR1 is SEHNR and CDR2 is FQNEAQ (reference sequence). CDR3 length: 14 amino acids.

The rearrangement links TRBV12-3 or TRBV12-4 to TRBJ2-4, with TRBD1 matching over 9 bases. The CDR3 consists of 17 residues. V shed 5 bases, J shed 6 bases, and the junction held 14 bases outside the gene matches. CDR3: CASSPTPETGGLNIQYF. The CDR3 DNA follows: TGTGCCAGCAGTCCTACCCCTGAGACAGGGGGTTTAAACATTCAGTACTTC.

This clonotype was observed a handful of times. Here the CDR3 DNA reads TGCAGTGCTAGAGGGCGGGGTTTAGGAGGTTTTTACAATGAGCAGTTCTTC. Translating it yields CSARGRGLGGFYNEQFF. The chain joins TRBV20-1 to TRBJ2-1; D is possibly TRBD2 (6 bases). Germline-derived CDR1 and CDR2 are DFQATT and SNEGSKA (reference sequence). The CDR3 extends over 17 amino acids. Trimming shortened V by 1 base and J by 4 bases, and 20 bases separated the two germline ends.

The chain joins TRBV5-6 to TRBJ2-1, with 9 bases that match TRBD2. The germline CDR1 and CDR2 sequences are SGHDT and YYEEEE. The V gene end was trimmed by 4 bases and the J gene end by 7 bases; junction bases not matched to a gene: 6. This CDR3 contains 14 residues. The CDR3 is CASSGPGLANEQFF. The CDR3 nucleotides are TGTGCCAGCAGCGGGCCGGGACTAGCAAATGAGCAGTTCTTC.

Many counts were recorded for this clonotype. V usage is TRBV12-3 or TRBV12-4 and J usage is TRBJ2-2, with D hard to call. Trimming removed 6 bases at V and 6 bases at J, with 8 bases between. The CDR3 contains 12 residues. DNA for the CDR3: TGTGCCAGCAGCCCCGGCCCCGGGGAGCTGTTTTTT. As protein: CASSPGPGELFF.

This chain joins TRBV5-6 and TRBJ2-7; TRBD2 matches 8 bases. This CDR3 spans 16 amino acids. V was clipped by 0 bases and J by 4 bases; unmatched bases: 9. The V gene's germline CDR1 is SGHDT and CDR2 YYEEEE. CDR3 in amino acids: CASSLAGGTREYEQYF. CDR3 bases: TGTGCCAGCAGCTTGGCCGGGGGGACTAGAGAGTACGAGCAGTACTTC.

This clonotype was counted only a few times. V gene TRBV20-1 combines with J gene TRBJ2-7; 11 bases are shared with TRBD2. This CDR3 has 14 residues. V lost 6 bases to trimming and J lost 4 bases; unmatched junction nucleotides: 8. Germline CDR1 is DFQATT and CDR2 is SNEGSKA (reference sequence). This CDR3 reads CSAARLAGLYEQYF. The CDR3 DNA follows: TGCAGTGCAGCACGACTAGCGGGGCTGTACGAGCAGTACTTC.

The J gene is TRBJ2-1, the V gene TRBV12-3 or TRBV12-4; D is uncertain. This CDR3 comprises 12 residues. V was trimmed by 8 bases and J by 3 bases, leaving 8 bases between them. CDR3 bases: TGTGCCAGCGGGCCAGACTACAATGAGCAGTTCTTC. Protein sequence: CASGPDYNEQFF.

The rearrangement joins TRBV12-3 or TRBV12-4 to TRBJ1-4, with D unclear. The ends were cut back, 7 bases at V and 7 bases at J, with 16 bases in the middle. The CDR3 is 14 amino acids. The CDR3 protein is CASKRTGPFEKLFF. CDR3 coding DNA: TGTGCCAGCAAACGCACGGGTCCTTTTGAAAAACTGTTTTTT.

Written as DNA, the CDR3 is TGTGCCAGCAGCTCCGCCCCTTACGAGCAGTACTTC. It specifies CASSSAPYEQYF. V and J are TRBV7-9 and TRBJ2-7; no firm D call. CDR1 and CDR2 from the germline V gene are SEHNR and FQNEAQ (reference sequence). V dropped 4 bases and J dropped 4 bases, with 8 bases sitting between them. This CDR3 is built from 12 residues. The complete variable domain, with remaining parts taken from reference TRBV7-9 and TRBJ2-7, reads DTGVSQNPRHKITKRGQNVTFRCDPISEHNRLYWYRQTLGQGPEFLTYFQNEAQLEKSRLLSDRFSAERPKGSFSTLEIQRTEQGDSAMYLCASSSAPYEQYFGPGTRLTVT.

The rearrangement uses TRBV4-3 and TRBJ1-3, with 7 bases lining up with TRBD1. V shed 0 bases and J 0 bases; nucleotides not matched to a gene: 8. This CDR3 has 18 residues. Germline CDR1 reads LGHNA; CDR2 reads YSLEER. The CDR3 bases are TGCGCCAGCAGCCAAGATCGGGCAGGGGGGTTCTCTGGAAACACCATATATTTT. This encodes CASSQDRAGGFSGNTIYF.

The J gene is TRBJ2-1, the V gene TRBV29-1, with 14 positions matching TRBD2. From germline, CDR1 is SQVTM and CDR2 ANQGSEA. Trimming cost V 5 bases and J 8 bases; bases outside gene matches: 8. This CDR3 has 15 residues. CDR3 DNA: TGCAGCGTTAAAAACGGGACTAGCGGGAGTTATGAGCAGTTCTTC. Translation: CSVKNGTSGSYEQFF.

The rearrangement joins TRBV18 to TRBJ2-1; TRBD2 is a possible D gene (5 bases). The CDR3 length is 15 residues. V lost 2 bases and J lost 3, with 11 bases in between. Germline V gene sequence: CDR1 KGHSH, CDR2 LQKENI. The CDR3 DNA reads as TGTGCCAGCTCACCAAGCGGCCTAGGCTACAATGAGCAGTTCTTC. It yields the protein CASSPSGLGYNEQFF.

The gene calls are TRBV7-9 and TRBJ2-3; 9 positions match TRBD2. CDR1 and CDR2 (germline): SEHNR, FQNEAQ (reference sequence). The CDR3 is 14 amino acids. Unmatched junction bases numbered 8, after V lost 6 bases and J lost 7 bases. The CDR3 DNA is TGTGCCAGCAGTTCCGGGACTAGCAGGAATACGCAGTATTTT. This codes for CASSSGTSRNTQYF.

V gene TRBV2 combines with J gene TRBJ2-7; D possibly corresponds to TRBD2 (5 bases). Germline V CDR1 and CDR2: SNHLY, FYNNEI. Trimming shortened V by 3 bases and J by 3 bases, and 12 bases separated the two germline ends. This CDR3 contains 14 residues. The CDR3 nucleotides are TGTGCCAGCAGTGACTACTCCAGCGGCTACGAGCAGTACTTC. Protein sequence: CASSDYSSGYEQYF.

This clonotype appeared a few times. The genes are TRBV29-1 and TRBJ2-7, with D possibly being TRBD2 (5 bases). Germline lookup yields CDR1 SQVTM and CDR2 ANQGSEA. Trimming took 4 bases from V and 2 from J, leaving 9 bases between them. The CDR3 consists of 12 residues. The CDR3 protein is CSVVAGPYEQYF. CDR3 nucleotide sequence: TGCAGCGTTGTCGCGGGCCCCTACGAGCAGTACTTC.

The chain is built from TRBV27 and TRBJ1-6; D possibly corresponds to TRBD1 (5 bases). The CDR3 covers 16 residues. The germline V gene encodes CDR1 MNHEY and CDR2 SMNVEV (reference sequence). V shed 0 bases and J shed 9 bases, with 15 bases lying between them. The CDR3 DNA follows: TGTGCCAGCAGTTTATCAGGCAGGGTCGTTTTTTCACCCCTCCACTTT. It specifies CASSLSGRVVFSPLHF.

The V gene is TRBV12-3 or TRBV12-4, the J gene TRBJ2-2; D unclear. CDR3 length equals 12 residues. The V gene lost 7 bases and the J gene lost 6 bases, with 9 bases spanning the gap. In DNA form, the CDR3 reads TGTGCCAGCACCTTGGTCCCCGGGGAGCTGTTTTTT. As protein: CASTLVPGELFF.

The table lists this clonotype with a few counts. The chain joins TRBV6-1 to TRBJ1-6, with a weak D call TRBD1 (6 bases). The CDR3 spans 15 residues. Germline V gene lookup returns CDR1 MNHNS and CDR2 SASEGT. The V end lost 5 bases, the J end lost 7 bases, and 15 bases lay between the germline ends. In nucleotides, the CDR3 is TGTGCCAGCAGTCCCGGGACACCTTGGAATTCACCCCTCCACTTT. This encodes CASSPGTPWNSPLHF.

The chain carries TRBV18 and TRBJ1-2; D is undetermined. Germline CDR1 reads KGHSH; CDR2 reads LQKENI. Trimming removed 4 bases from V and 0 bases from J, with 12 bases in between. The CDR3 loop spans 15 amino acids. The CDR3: CASSLQAPSNYGYTF. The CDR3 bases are TGTGCCAGCTCACTTCAGGCTCCCTCTAACTATGGCTACACCTTC. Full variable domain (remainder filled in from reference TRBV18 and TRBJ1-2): NAGVMQNPRHLVRRRGQEARLRCSPMKGHSHVYWYRQLPEEGLKFMVYLQKENIIDESGMPKERFSAEFPKEGPSILRIQQVVRGDSAAYFCASSLQAPSNYGYTFGSGTRLTVV.

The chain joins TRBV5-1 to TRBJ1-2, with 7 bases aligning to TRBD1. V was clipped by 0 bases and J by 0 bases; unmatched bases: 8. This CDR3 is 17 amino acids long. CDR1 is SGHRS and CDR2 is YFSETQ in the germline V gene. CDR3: CASSLVAGGFANYGYTF. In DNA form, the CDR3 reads TGCGCCAGCAGCTTGGTGGCAGGGGGATTTGCTAACTATGGCTACACCTTC.

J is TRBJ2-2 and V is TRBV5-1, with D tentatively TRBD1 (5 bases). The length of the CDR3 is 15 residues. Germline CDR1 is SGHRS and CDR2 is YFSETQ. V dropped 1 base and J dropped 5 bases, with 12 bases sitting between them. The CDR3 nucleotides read TGCGCCAGCAGCTTGTACCAGGGTGGGACCGGGGAGCTGTTTTTT. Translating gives CASSLYQGGTGELFF.

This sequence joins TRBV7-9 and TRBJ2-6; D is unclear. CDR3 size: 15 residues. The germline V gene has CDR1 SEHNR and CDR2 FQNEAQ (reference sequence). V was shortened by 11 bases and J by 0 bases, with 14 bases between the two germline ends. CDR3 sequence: CAHPAVSSGANVLTF. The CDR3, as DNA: TGTGCCCACCCGGCGGTGAGCTCTGGGGCCAACGTCCTGACTTTC.

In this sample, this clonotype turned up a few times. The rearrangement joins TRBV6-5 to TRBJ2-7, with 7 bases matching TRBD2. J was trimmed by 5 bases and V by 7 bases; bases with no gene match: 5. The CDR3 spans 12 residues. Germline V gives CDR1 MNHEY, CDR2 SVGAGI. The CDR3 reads CASKAGEHEQYF. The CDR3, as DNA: TGTGCCAGCAAGGCGGGAGAACACGAGCAGTACTTC.

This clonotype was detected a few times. Here the CDR3 DNA reads TGCAGCGACAGTCCAGGGACAGATACGCAGTATTTT. Protein product: CSDSPGTDTQYF. The chain has TRBV20-1 and TRBJ2-3; weak D call: TRBD1 (5 bases). From germline, CDR1 is DFQATT and CDR2 SNEGSKA (reference sequence). This CDR3 contains 12 residues.

The CDR3 region is CSASRQGEGETQYF. As DNA, the CDR3 is TGCAGTGCTAGTAGACAGGGAGAAGGAGAGACCCAGTACTTC. The chain links TRBV20-1 to TRBJ2-5; TRBD1 matches at 7 bases. Germline lookup yields CDR1 DFQATT and CDR2 SNEGSKA (reference sequence). The ends lost 3 bases at V and 4 bases at J; junction bases unmatched: 8. The CDR3 extends over 14 amino acids.